The 16 T cell receptor beta chains reported below all come from one sample, sequenced in a study of regulatory T cells in long-lasting Graves disease. Noted time point: newly diagnosed GD, antithyroid drugs for less than 3 months. Scientists built the TCR library using RNA that was extracted from PBMCs. To make TCR beta libraries, researchers used iRepertoire HTBI primers and Arm-PCR of CDR3 regions. TCRdb re-called the multiplex PCR reads through MiXCR, storing one row per CDR3 protein. Altogether hundreds of thousands of distinct CDR3 sequences are present, 16% being singletons, with the ten largest covering about 18%. These data were likewise used in another study, on T cells in Graves' hyperthyroidism and ophthalmopathy.

The sample was peripheral blood mononuclear cells (PBMCs), taken at new diagnosis, from a patient treated with antithyroid drugs. Every receptor here comes from a woman in her thirties with Graves disease.

This clonotype was counted between two and nine times. This sequence joins TRBV2 and TRBJ1-5, with D possibly TRBD1 on 5 matching bases. Germline lookup yields CDR1 SNHLY and CDR2 FYNNEI. V dropped 3 bases and J dropped 4 bases, with 16 bases sitting between them. This CDR3 has 16 residues. CDR3 sequence: CASSDRGGRRNQPQHF. CDR3 coding DNA: TGTGCCAGCAGTGATCGGGGGGGTAGACGTAATCAGCCCCAGCATTTT. Filled out from reference TRBV2 and TRBJ1-5, the complete variable domain reads EPEVTQTPSHQVTQMGQEVILRCVPISNHLYFYWYRQILGQKVEFLVSFYNNEISEKSEIFDDQFSVERPDGSNFTLKIRSTKLEDSAMYFCASSDRGGRRNQPQHFGDGTRLSIL.

This clonotype was seen a few times. The chain carries TRBV14 and TRBJ1-1; D unclear. CDR1 and CDR2 from the germline V gene are SGHDN and FVKESK. The CDR3 sequence is 15 residues long. Trimming took off 1 base at V and 0 bases at J, with 9 bases between the two ends. CDR3 residues: CASSQGNWLNTEAFF. The CDR3 DNA reads TGTGCCAGCAGCCAAGGCAACTGGCTGAACACTGAAGCTTTCTTT.

This clonotype was observed at least ten times. J is TRBJ2-3 and V is TRBV7-2; D possibly corresponds to TRBD1 (6 bases). The ends were cut back, 5 bases at V and 1 base at J, with 19 bases in the middle. In germline, CDR1 is SGHTA, CDR2 FQGNSA. The CDR3 length is 17 residues. CDR3 nucleotide sequence: TGTGCCAGCAGCCGAACCGCACCGGGACAACGCACAGATACGCAGTATTTT. It yields the protein CASSRTAPGQRTDTQYF.

This chain links TRBV5-5 with TRBJ1-2; D unclear. The V end was cut by 4 bases, the J end by 2 bases, with 9 bases between. CDR1 SGHKS and CDR2 YYEKEE come from the germline V gene (reference sequence). The CDR3 extends over 13 amino acids. Here the CDR3 reads CASSVTENYGYTF. In DNA, the CDR3 is TGTGCCAGCAGCGTTACAGAAAACTATGGCTACACCTTC.

The CDR3 DNA is TGTGCCAGCACCGCAGCGGGAGCGCCTGGGCAGTTCTTC. Its protein product is CASTAAGAPGQFF. The chain has TRBV6-1 and TRBJ2-1; 8 bases are a match to TRBD2. V lost 7 bases and J lost 12; bases outside the gene matches: 11. CDR3 size: 13 residues. From germline, CDR1 is MNHNS and CDR2 SASEGT.

Many counts were recorded for this clonotype. The gene calls are TRBV20-1 and TRBJ1-1, with 7 bases fitting TRBD1. The CDR3 extends over 15 amino acids. V lost 3 bases and J lost 1; bases outside the gene matches: 8. Germline V gives CDR1 DFQATT, CDR2 SNEGSKA (reference sequence). The CDR3 region has the DNA TGCAGTGCTAGTCGGTGGCAGGGGGAGAACACTGAAGCTTTCTTT. Its protein is CSASRWQGENTEAFF.

This clonotype was recorded at least ten times. This chain connects TRBV27 to TRBJ1-5, with D unclear. Germline V gives CDR1 MNHEY, CDR2 SMNVEV (reference sequence). Trimming cost V 1 base and J 1 base, with 5 bases left between them. The CDR3 has 14 amino acids. The CDR3 protein is CASSLWASNQPQHF. In DNA, the CDR3 is TGTGCCAGCAGTTTATGGGCCAGCAATCAGCCCCAGCATTTT.

This clonotype was detected ten times or more. The chain recombines TRBV20-1 with TRBJ2-7; tentative D call: TRBD1 (6 bases). The CDR3 totals 14 residues. Germline V gene lookup returns CDR1 DFQATT and CDR2 SNEGSKA (reference sequence). V lost 4 bases to trimming and J lost 3 bases, with 16 bases between them. DNA for the CDR3: TGCAGTGCTACCCGGGACACCAGTCACTACGAGCAGTACTTC. It encodes CSATRDTSHYEQYF.

The chain has TRBV25-1 and TRBJ1-5; TRBD1 matches at 8 bases. V lost 4 bases and J lost 7; bases outside the gene matches: 9. Per the germline V gene, CDR1 is MGHDK and CDR2 is SYGVNS. The CDR3 runs to 15 residues. The CDR3 here is CASSGGQAGRQPQHF. CDR3 coding DNA: TGTGCCAGCAGTGGGGGACAGGCAGGGCGGCAGCCCCAGCATTTT.

This clonotype was found many times. V is TRBV27 and J is TRBJ1-5; D is possibly TRBD1 (5 bases). The CDR3 is made up of 15 amino acids. V dropped 6 bases and J dropped 4 bases, with 16 bases sitting between them. CDR1 MNHEY and CDR2 SMNVEV come from the germline V gene (reference sequence). This CDR3 is CASRSTGLGNQPQHF. The CDR3 bases are TGTGCCAGCAGATCAACAGGCTTGGGGAATCAGCCCCAGCATTTT.

This clonotype was detected many times. This chain joins TRBV28 and TRBJ1-1, with D uncertain. Trimming took off 3 bases at V and 1 base at J, with 12 bases between the two ends. CDR1 and CDR2 from the germline V gene are MDHEN and SYDVKM. CDR3 size: 15 residues. The CDR3, as DNA: TGTGCCAGCAGTTTCCCGGACCGATCGAACACTGAAGCTTTCTTT. As protein: CASSFPDRSNTEAFF. Looking up the rest from reference TRBV28 and TRBJ1-1 gives the full variable domain: DVKVTQSSRYLVKRTGEKVFLECVQDMDHENMFWYRQDPGLGLRLIYFSYDVKMKEKGDIPEGYSVSREKKERFSLILESASTNQTSMYLCASSFPDRSNTEAFFGQGTRLTVV.

The rearrangement joins TRBV18 to TRBJ2-1, with 9 positions matching TRBD1. The CDR3 extends over 14 amino acids. The germline gives CDR1 KGHSH, CDR2 LQKENI. The V gene end was trimmed by 1 base and the J gene end by 7 bases; junction bases not matched to a gene: 2. In nucleotides, the CDR3 is TGTGCCAGCTCACCACGGACAGGGGAAAATGAGCAGTTCTTC. Translated: CASSPRTGENEQFF.

The chain couples TRBV20-1 to TRBJ1-2; D not resolved. V was pared by 2 bases and J by 0 bases, with 10 bases between. The CDR3 contains 14 residues. Germline-derived CDR1 and CDR2 are DFQATT and SNEGSKA (reference sequence). The CDR3 DNA is TGCAGTGCTAGATCCGCCGGTCCTAACTATGGCTACACCTTC. Protein product: CSARSAGPNYGYTF.

This clonotype was counted ten times or more. This sequence joins TRBV19 and TRBJ1-1, with D possibly matching TRBD1 (5 bases). The CDR3 is made up of 11 amino acids. The ends were cut back, 9 bases at V and 4 bases at J, with 9 bases in the middle. CDR1 and CDR2 (germline): LNHDA, SQIVND (reference sequence). CDR3 sequence (DNA): TGTGCCAGCAGGCAGGGCACTGAAGCTTTCTTT. Translated, it gives CASRQGTEAFF.

The chain couples TRBV20-1 to TRBJ2-1, with a possible D match to TRBD2 (6 bases). CDR1 DFQATT and CDR2 SNEGSKA come from the germline V gene (reference sequence). The V and J ends lost 6 bases and 7 bases respectively, with 22 bases between them. CDR3 length: 15 amino acids. CDR3: CSAPEPGELGNEQFF. The CDR3 DNA reads TGCAGTGCACCGGAACCGGGAGAGTTGGGAAATGAGCAGTTCTTC.

V usage is TRBV3-1 and J usage is TRBJ1-1; D call uncertain. Between the trimmed V and J ends, which lost 7 bases and 8 bases, there was a span of 17 bases. CDR1 is LGHDT and CDR2 is YNNKEL in the germline V gene (reference sequence). The CDR3 runs 13 residues. The CDR3 sequence: CASTDIGRQEAFF. The CDR3, as DNA: TGTGCCAGCACCGATATTGGACGGCAGGAAGCTTTCTTT.